This TCR beta chain was documented in a study of blood T cell repertoires in COVID-19. Study information: The cDNA or gDNA used as material had been derived from T cells, B-cell-depleted T cells, or PBMCs.

Trimming removed 4 bases from V and 3 bases from J; junction bases left unmatched: 7. The V gene's germline CDR1 is KGHDR and CDR2 SFDVKD. The CDR3 consists of 15 residues. Some clones are missing from TCRdb's copy, which holds only in-frame ones; the method was immunoSEQ multiplex PCR. The sample carries about 120,000 clones, around 80% recorded once. J is TRBJ2-7 and V is TRBV24-1; TRBD1 agrees at 8 bases. The TCR was taken from a man in his fifties or sixties with active or convalescent COVID-19. The specimen sequenced was peripheral blood. CDR3 nucleotide sequence: TGTGCCACCAGTGACCGACGGACAGGGAACTACGAGCAGTACTTC. It yields the protein CATSDRRTGNYEQYF.